Listed below are T cell receptor beta chains from one sample, sequenced in a study of shared clonotypes between healthy human individuals. Here immunoSEQ multiplex PCR was the method, and the copy in TCRdb shows in-frame clones only, minus some. The sample lists roughly 700,000 clones, about 74% occurring once. Specimen: memory CD4+ T cells sorted from blood. The receptor source for this set is a woman aged 25 to 39 in good health. Both conserved end residues are part of each CDR3. Fields, in order: D gene, J gene, clone size, V gene, CDR3 protein, CDR3 DNA. A D gene is named only where the DNA matches it firmly. Some rows mark clone size as missing; the rest say once, few, many or name a class of expanded clone.

D gene: -
J gene: TRBJ2-5
clone size: -
V gene: TRBV5-1
CDR3 protein: CASSLVADAQETQYF
CDR3 DNA: TGCGCCAGCAGCTTGGTCGCGGACGCACAAGAGACCCAGTACTTC

D gene: TRBD1
J gene: TRBJ2-1
clone size: -
V gene: TRBV2
CDR3 protein: CASRLDRGHDEQFF
CDR3 DNA: TGTGCCAGCAGATTGGACAGGGGGCACGATGAGCAGTTCTTC

D gene: TRBD1
J gene: TRBJ1-1
clone size: many
V gene: TRBV5-1
CDR3 protein: CASSLTGANTEAFF
CDR3 DNA: TGCGCCAGCAGCTTGACAGGGGCGAACACTGAAGCTTTCTTT

D gene: -
J gene: TRBJ1-6
clone size: -
V gene: TRBV29-1
CDR3 protein: CSVQRQPNSPLHF
CDR3 DNA: TGCAGCGTCCAACGACAGCCTAATTCACCCCTCCACTTT

D gene: -
J gene: TRBJ1-1
clone size: -
V gene: TRBV5-1
CDR3 protein: CASSFGQTNTEAFF
CDR3 DNA: TGCGCCAGCAGCTTCGGACAGACGAACACTGAAGCTTTCTTT

D gene: -
J gene: TRBJ1-5
clone size: -
V gene: TRBV6-1
CDR3 protein: CASSAAPRQPQHF
CDR3 DNA: TGTGCCAGCAGTGCCGCCCCCCGGCAGCCCCAGCATTTT

D gene: TRBD2
J gene: TRBJ2-7
clone size: -
V gene: TRBV5-1
CDR3 protein: CASSLAAGRPYEQYF
CDR3 DNA: TGCGCCAGCAGCTTGGCGGCCGGGAGGCCCTACGAGCAGTACTTC

D gene: -
J gene: TRBJ2-3
clone size: -
V gene: TRBV20-1
CDR3 protein: CSATRTDTQYF
CDR3 DNA: TGCAGTGCCACCCGCACAGATACGCAGTATTTT

D gene: -
J gene: TRBJ2-2
clone size: few
V gene: TRBV11-3
CDR3 protein: CASSLEAQGELFF
CDR3 DNA: TGTGCCAGCAGCTTAGAGGCTCAGGGGGAGCTGTTTTTT

D gene: TRBD1
J gene: TRBJ1-2
clone size: -
V gene: TRBV25-1
CDR3 protein: CASSEFDRAYTF
CDR3 DNA: TGTGCCAGCAGTGAATTCGACAGGGCCTACACCTTC

D gene: TRBD2
J gene: TRBJ2-1
clone size: -
V gene: TRBV5-1
CDR3 protein: CASSLQATSGNEQFF
CDR3 DNA: TGCGCCAGCAGCTTGCAGGCGACTAGCGGTAATGAGCAGTTCTTC

D gene: TRBD1
J gene: TRBJ2-7
clone size: -
V gene: TRBV5-6
CDR3 protein: CASARGQGFGEQYF
CDR3 DNA: TGTGCCAGCGCGCGGGGACAGGGGTTTGGAGAGCAGTACTTC

D gene: -
J gene: TRBJ1-1
clone size: once
V gene: TRBV4-1
CDR3 protein: CASMVVGQGALNTEAFF
CDR3 DNA: TGCGCCAGCATGGTTGTAGGGCAGGGCGCTTTGAACACTGAAGCTTTCTTT

D gene: -
J gene: TRBJ2-3
clone size: -
V gene: TRBV5-1
CDR3 protein: CASSPHRGDTQYF
CDR3 DNA: TGCGCCAGCAGCCCGCACCGGGGGGATACGCAGTATTTT

D gene: TRBD2
J gene: TRBJ2-2
clone size: -
V gene: TRBV5-1
CDR3 protein: CASSSQPSGTSDTGELFF
CDR3 DNA: TGCGCCAGCAGCAGTCAACCTTCCGGGACTAGCGACACCGGGGAGCTGTTTTTT

D gene: -
J gene: TRBJ2-5
clone size: -
V gene: TRBV27
CDR3 protein: CASSSQGRGETQYF
CDR3 DNA: TGTGCCAGCAGTTCCCAGGGTCGGGGAGAGACCCAGTACTTC

D gene: TRBD2
J gene: TRBJ2-1
clone size: -
V gene: TRBV25-1
CDR3 protein: CASSEREGNEQFF
CDR3 DNA: TGTGCCAGCAGTGAGCGGGAGGGGAATGAGCAGTTCTTC

D gene: TRBD2
J gene: TRBJ2-1
clone size: -
V gene: TRBV6-5
CDR3 protein: CASSYSWTSGEQFF
CDR3 DNA: TGTGCCAGCAGTTACTCATGGACTAGCGGCGAGCAGTTCTTC

D gene: -
J gene: TRBJ2-4
clone size: -
V gene: TRBV5-1
CDR3 protein: CASSFEGRGKNIQYF
CDR3 DNA: TGCGCCAGCAGCTTTGAGGGTCGGGGCAAAAACATTCAGTACTTC

D gene: -
J gene: TRBJ2-5
clone size: -
V gene: TRBV10-1
CDR3 protein: CASSEGRWETQYF
CDR3 DNA: TGCGCCAGCAGTGAAGGACGTTGGGAGACCCAGTACTTC

D gene: TRBD1
J gene: TRBJ2-7
clone size: -
V gene: TRBV13
CDR3 protein: CASSPRDSSYEQYF
CDR3 DNA: TGTGCCAGCAGCCCACGGGACAGCTCCTACGAGCAGTACTTC

D gene: -
J gene: TRBJ2-1
clone size: -
V gene: TRBV2
CDR3 protein: CASSVQGGYNEQFF
CDR3 DNA: TGTGCCAGCAGTGTGCAGGGAGGCTACAATGAGCAGTTCTTC

D gene: TRBD2
J gene: TRBJ2-3
clone size: -
V gene: TRBV19
CDR3 protein: CASSIEGLVTDTQYF
CDR3 DNA: TGTGCCAGTAGTATTGAGGGACTAGTAACAGATACGCAGTATTTT

D gene: TRBD1
J gene: TRBJ2-7
clone size: -
V gene: TRBV28
CDR3 protein: CASRIGTGMSYEQYF
CDR3 DNA: TGTGCCAGCCGTATTGGGACAGGGATGTCTTACGAGCAGTACTTC

D gene: -
J gene: TRBJ2-1
clone size: medium-sized
V gene: TRBV10-2
CDR3 protein: CASREAYNEQFF
CDR3 DNA: TGCGCCAGCAGGGAGGCCTACAATGAGCAGTTCTTC

D gene: -
J gene: TRBJ2-3
clone size: -
V gene: TRBV5-1
CDR3 protein: CASSWGPGGTDTQYF
CDR3 DNA: TGCGCCAGCAGCTGGGGACCGGGAGGCACAGATACGCAGTATTTT

D gene: -
J gene: TRBJ2-1
clone size: -
V gene: TRBV9
CDR3 protein: CASSVQGGNEQFF
CDR3 DNA: TGTGCCAGCAGCGTCCAAGGAGGTAATGAGCAGTTCTTC

D gene: TRBD1
J gene: TRBJ1-2
clone size: few
V gene: TRBV18
CDR3 protein: CASSPGQGAGGYTF
CDR3 DNA: TGTGCCAGCTCACCGGGACAGGGGGCTGGCGGCTACACCTTC

D gene: -
J gene: TRBJ1-1
clone size: once
V gene: TRBV4-1
CDR3 protein: CASSQGRGWDTEAFF
CDR3 DNA: TGCGCCAGCAGCCAAGGACGAGGATGGGACACTGAAGCTTTCTTT

D gene: -
J gene: TRBJ2-5
clone size: -
V gene: TRBV5-1
CDR3 protein: CASSLGSSQETQYF
CDR3 DNA: TGCGCCAGCAGCTTGGGCAGCTCCCAAGAGACCCAGTACTTC

D gene: -
J gene: TRBJ1-3
clone size: -
V gene: TRBV7-2
CDR3 protein: CASSLQLGNTIYF
CDR3 DNA: TGTGCCAGCAGCCTCCAACTCGGAAACACCATATATTTT

D gene: -
J gene: TRBJ2-1
clone size: -
V gene: TRBV11-2
CDR3 protein: CASSLPEVYEQFF
CDR3 DNA: TGTGCCAGCAGCTTACCCGAGGTCTATGAGCAGTTCTTC

D gene: TRBD2
J gene: TRBJ2-6
clone size: once
V gene: TRBV5-1
CDR3 protein: CASSFILGVAGSSGANVLTF
CDR3 DNA: TGCGCCAGCAGCTTCATCCTGGGGGTAGCGGGATCCTCTGGGGCCAACGTCCTGACTTTC

D gene: -
J gene: TRBJ1-1
clone size: -
V gene: TRBV29-1
CDR3 protein: CSAGHVIEAFF
CDR3 DNA: TGCAGTGCCGGGCACGTCATAGAAGCTTTCTTT

D gene: -
J gene: TRBJ1-3
clone size: once
V gene: TRBV27
CDR3 protein: CASSSSSPVDTIYF
CDR3 DNA: TGTGCCAGCAGTTCGTCATCCCCGGTGGACACCATATATTTT

D gene: -
J gene: TRBJ2-1
clone size: -
V gene: TRBV7-7
CDR3 protein: CASSRDSVGEQFF
CDR3 DNA: TGTGCCAGCAGCCGTGACTCCGTCGGTGAGCAGTTCTTC

D gene: -
J gene: TRBJ2-1
clone size: -
V gene: TRBV5-1
CDR3 protein: CASREGQSYNEQFF
CDR3 DNA: TGCGCCAGCAGAGAAGGACAGTCCTACAATGAGCAGTTCTTC

D gene: -
J gene: TRBJ2-5
clone size: once
V gene: TRBV29-1
CDR3 protein: CSVDGLQETQYF
CDR3 DNA: TGCAGCGTTGACGGACTACAAGAGACCCAGTACTTC

D gene: TRBD2
J gene: TRBJ2-1
clone size: few
V gene: TRBV9
CDR3 protein: CASSVDSGRSYNEQFF
CDR3 DNA: TGTGCCAGCAGCGTAGATAGCGGGAGGTCCTACAATGAGCAGTTCTTC

D gene: TRBD2
J gene: TRBJ2-3
clone size: -
V gene: TRBV19
CDR3 protein: CASSMGLAGVQDTQYF
CDR3 DNA: TGTGCCAGTAGTATGGGACTAGCGGGAGTCCAAGATACGCAGTATTTT

D gene: -
J gene: TRBJ2-1
clone size: -
V gene: TRBV6-1
CDR3 protein: CASSDQPGVGNEQFF
CDR3 DNA: TGTGCCAGCAGCGACCAACCAGGGGTGGGGAATGAGCAGTTCTTC

D gene: -
J gene: TRBJ1-1
clone size: -
V gene: TRBV5-8
CDR3 protein: CASSLTVYTEAFF
CDR3 DNA: TGTGCCAGCAGCTTGACCGTTTACACTGAAGCTTTCTTT

D gene: -
J gene: TRBJ2-5
clone size: -
V gene: TRBV4-1
CDR3 protein: CASSQDLGGGTSETQYF
CDR3 DNA: TGCGCCAGCAGCCAAGATTTAGGTGGCGGGACCTCGGAGACCCAGTACTTC

D gene: -
J gene: TRBJ2-3
clone size: -
V gene: TRBV6-4
CDR3 protein: CASSGSTDTQYF
CDR3 DNA: TGTGCCAGCAGTGGAAGCACAGATACGCAGTATTTT

D gene: -
J gene: TRBJ2-1
clone size: many
V gene: TRBV5-1
CDR3 protein: CASSLTGPVKNEQFF
CDR3 DNA: TGCGCCAGCAGCTTAACGGGACCCGTAAAGAATGAGCAGTTCTTC

D gene: -
J gene: TRBJ1-5
clone size: -
V gene: TRBV6-5
CDR3 protein: CASSYGGQPQHF
CDR3 DNA: TGTGCCAGCAGTTACGGAGGTCAGCCCCAGCATTTT

D gene: -
J gene: TRBJ2-7
clone size: -
V gene: TRBV5-1
CDR3 protein: CASSDPGQHEQYF
CDR3 DNA: TGCGCCAGCAGCGATCCGGGACAACACGAGCAGTACTTC

D gene: TRBD2
J gene: TRBJ2-1
clone size: -
V gene: TRBV4-1
CDR3 protein: CASSQGRLAGPIRNEQFF
CDR3 DNA: TGCGCCAGCAGCCAAGGACGCCTAGCGGGGCCTATTCGCAATGAGCAGTTCTTC

D gene: -
J gene: TRBJ1-1
clone size: -
V gene: TRBV30
CDR3 protein: CAWKYTNTEAFF
CDR3 DNA: TGTGCCTGGAAGTACACGAACACTGAAGCTTTCTTT